This TCR beta chain derives from a study of a mutant IDH1 vaccine in newly diagnosed glioma. Study details: Vaccination followed radiotherapy alone by 4-6 weeks, or accompanied temozolomide cycles. Males made up about 60% and females about 40% of treated patients, whose mean age was about 41 years. Patients had received radiotherapy, temozolomide, or both previously, most receiving both.

This sample's time point: week 11, during vaccination. Topical imiquimod was applied with each vaccine dose, which held 300 ug of mutant IDH1 20-mer peptide. Repertoires were generated with immunoSEQ multiplex PCR, while TCRdb's copy carries only in-frame clones and drops some. The profile shows some 59,000 clones, around 89% of them singletons. In the case of this clone: The antigen is unknown.

The sample consisted of PBMCs, taken from a glioma patient whose treatment included an IDH1 peptide vaccine. The sequence derives from a man aged 40-49 years with glioma.

The CDR3 region is CASSPGQPINTEAFF. CDR3 coding DNA: TGTGCCAGCAGCCCCGGACAGCCAATAAACACTGAAGCTTTCTTT. J is TRBJ1-1 and V is TRBV5-4; possibly TRBD1 for D (6 bases). The CDR3 extends over 15 amino acids. The V end was cut by 4 bases, the J end by 2 bases, with 15 bases between. CDR1 and CDR2 from the germline V gene are SGHNT and YYREEE (reference sequence).